The clone carrying this T cell receptor beta chain occurred many times. Its antigen is undetermined. Two oligonucleotides, mixed equimolar, formed the beta constant-region primer covering TRBC1 and TRBC2. The ligated cDNA underwent four PCR rounds using SP2 and nested alpha and beta constant-region primers. TCRdb re-called the UMI-ligation and nested PCR reads through MiXCR, storing one row per CDR3 protein. The profile shows 95,000 to 150,000 distinct CDR3 sequences, roughly 36% of them singletons. The record originates from a study of naive and memory T cell subsets. The study, taken as a whole, reports: TCR abundance followed a power law differing between naive and memory subsets.

The sequenced sample consisted of central memory CD4+ T cells from blood. The clonotype was recovered from a human donor in good health.

The CDR3: CASSLEQGAITEAFF. CDR3 bases: TGTGCCAGCAGCTTAGAGCAGGGGGCGATCACTGAAGCTTTCTTT. This sequence joins TRBV7-9 and TRBJ1-1; TRBD1 matches at 8 bases. The V gene's germline CDR1 is SEHNR and CDR2 FQNEAQ (reference sequence). The CDR3 covers 15 residues. With V trimmed by 1 base and J by 4 bases, 5 bases remained unmatched.